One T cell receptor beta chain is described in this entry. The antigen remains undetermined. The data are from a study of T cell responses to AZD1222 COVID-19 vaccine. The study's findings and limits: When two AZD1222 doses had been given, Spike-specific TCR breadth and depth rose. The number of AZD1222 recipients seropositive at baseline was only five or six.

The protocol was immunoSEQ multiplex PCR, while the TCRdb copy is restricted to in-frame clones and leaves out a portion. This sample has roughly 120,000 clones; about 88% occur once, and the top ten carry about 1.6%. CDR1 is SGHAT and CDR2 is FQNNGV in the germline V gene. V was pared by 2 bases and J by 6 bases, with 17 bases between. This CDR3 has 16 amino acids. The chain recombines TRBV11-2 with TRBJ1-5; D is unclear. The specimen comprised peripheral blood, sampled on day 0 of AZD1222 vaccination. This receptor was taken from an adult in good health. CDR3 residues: CASSLRPARDGQPQHF. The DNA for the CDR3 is TGTGCCAGCAGCTTACGGCCGGCCCGTGATGGTCAGCCCCAGCATTTT.